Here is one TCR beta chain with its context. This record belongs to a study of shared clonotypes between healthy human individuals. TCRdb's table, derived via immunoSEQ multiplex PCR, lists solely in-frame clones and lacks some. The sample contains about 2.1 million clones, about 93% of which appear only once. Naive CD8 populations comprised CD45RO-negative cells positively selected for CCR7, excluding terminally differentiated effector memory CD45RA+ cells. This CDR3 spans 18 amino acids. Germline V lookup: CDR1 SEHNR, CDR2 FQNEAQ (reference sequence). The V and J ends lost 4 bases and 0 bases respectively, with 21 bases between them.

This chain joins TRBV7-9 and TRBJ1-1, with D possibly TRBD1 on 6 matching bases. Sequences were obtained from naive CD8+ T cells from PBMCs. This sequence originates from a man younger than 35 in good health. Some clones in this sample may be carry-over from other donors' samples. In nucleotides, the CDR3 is TGTGCCAGCAGCTCCAACCGGGACACGGAACTTTTGAACACTGAAGCTTTCTTT. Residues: CASSSNRDTELLNTEAFF. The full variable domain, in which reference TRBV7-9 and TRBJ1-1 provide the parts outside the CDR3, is DTGVSQNPRHKITKRGQNVTFRCDPISEHNRLYWYRQTLGQGPEFLTYFQNEAQLEKSRLLSDRFSAERPKGSFSTLEIQRTEQGDSAMYLCASSSNRDTELLNTEAFFGQGTRLTVV.